These 18 T cell receptor beta chains were sequenced from one sample in a study of T cell repertoires in cytomegalovirus infection. MiXCR, run by TCRdb on the reads, gives a single entry per CDR3 protein. The sample lists 150,000 to 200,000 distinct CDR3 sequences; roughly an eighth were seen once. Sequenced: PBMCs. The origin of the receptors is a human donor in good health (CMV status not recorded). Some clones in this sample may be carry-over from other donors' samples.

This clonotype has a handful of counts. V gene TRBV5-4 combines with J gene TRBJ2-1, with 9 bases matching TRBD1. The CDR3 has 16 amino acids. J was trimmed by 8 bases and V by 0 bases; bases with no gene match: 9. Germline V lookup: CDR1 SGHNT, CDR2 YYREEE (reference sequence). DNA of the CDR3: TGTGCCAGCAGCTTGGCCTCACCGGGACAGGGAGATGAGCAGTTCTTC. It specifies CASSLASPGQGDEQFF.

This clonotype has more than one count but fewer than ten. The J gene is TRBJ2-7, the V gene TRBV28, with D perhaps TRBD2 (5 bases). The CDR3 length is 11 residues. Germline V gene sequence: CDR1 MDHEN, CDR2 SYDVKM. V dropped 6 bases and J dropped 4 bases, with 7 bases sitting between them. CDR3 loop: CASSKRYEQYF. In DNA form, the CDR3 reads TGTGCCAGCAGCAAGCGGTACGAGCAGTACTTC.

This clonotype was counted between two and nine times. The chain couples TRBV7-2 to TRBJ2-5, with D perhaps matching TRBD1 or TRBD2 (6 bases each). Between the trimmed V and J ends, which lost 5 bases and 4 bases, there was a span of 17 bases. Germline values: CDR1 SGHTA, CDR2 FQGNSA. The CDR3 consists of 15 residues. CDR3 sequence (DNA): TGTGCCAGCAGCGGTAAAGGGGGACTGGGAGAGACCCAGTACTTC. Translating it yields CASSGKGGLGETQYF.

Many counts were recorded for this clonotype. The CDR3 is CASRAGTGVTGELFF. The CDR3 nucleotides are TGTGCCAGCAGGGCCGGGACAGGGGTCACCGGGGAGCTGTTTTTT. The chain recombines TRBV5-6 with TRBJ2-2; TRBD1 matches 10 bases. The CDR3 is 15 residues long. Germline CDR1 reads SGHDT; CDR2 reads YYEEEE. V dropped 5 bases and J dropped 4; count of bases not matched to a gene: 5. Full variable domain (outside the CDR3, taken from reference TRBV5-6 and TRBJ2-2): DAGVTQSPTHLIKTRGQQVTLRCSPKSGHDTVSWYQQALGQGPQFIFQYYEEEERQRGNFPDRFSGHQFPNYSSELNVNALLLGDSALYLCASRAGTGVTGELFFGEGSRLTVL.

This clonotype has more than one count but fewer than ten. The V and J genes are TRBV7-9 and TRBJ1-4; TRBD1 agrees at 9 bases. V gave up 5 bases and J gave up 13 bases; unmatched junction bases: 8. CDR3 length: 13 amino acids. Germline values: CDR1 SEHNR, CDR2 FQNEAQ (reference sequence). In DNA form, the CDR3 reads TGTGCCAGCAGCCAACAGGACAGGGGCCGACTGTTTTTT. It is translated as CASSQQDRGRLFF.

This clonotype appeared a few times. V is TRBV20-1 and J is TRBJ2-7; D is possibly TRBD2 (5 bases). The germline CDR1 and CDR2 sequences are DFQATT and SNEGSKA (reference sequence). The CDR3 runs 15 residues. The ends were cut back, 0 bases at V and 4 bases at J, with 16 bases in the middle. CDR3 bases: TGCAGTGCTAGAGATACGGTAAGGAGCGGATACGAGCAGTACTTC. It yields the protein CSARDTVRSGYEQYF.

This clonotype was observed a handful of times. This chain joins TRBV28 and TRBJ1-2, with unresolved D. With 4 bases removed from V and 7 bases from J, the gap between germline ends came to 16 bases. This CDR3 is 14 amino acids long. CDR1 is MDHEN, CDR2 SYDVKM, per germline. The CDR3 sequence: CASSSPLVRGGYTF. The CDR3 nucleotides read TGTGCCAGCAGTTCCCCTCTGGTACGGGGTGGCTACACCTTC.

This clonotype came up a few times. The chain carries TRBV15 and TRBJ2-7; 7 nucleotides align to TRBD1. Germline CDR1 LNHNV, CDR2 YYDKDF (reference sequence). CDR3 length: 16 residues. The trim removed 0 bases at V and 1 base at J, leaving 6 bases unmatched. CDR3 region: CATSRDTGQESYEQYF. CDR3 DNA sequence: TGTGCCACCAGCAGAGATACAGGACAGGAATCCTACGAGCAGTACTTC.

V usage is TRBV7-3 and J usage is TRBJ1-1; D call uncertain. From germline, CDR1 is SGHTA and CDR2 FQGTGA. V lost 5 bases, J lost 1 base, and 8 bases lay in between. The CDR3 length is 13 residues. CDR3 protein: CASSLQKNTEAFF. The CDR3, as DNA: TGTGCCAGCAGCCTACAGAAGAACACTGAAGCTTTCTTT.

This clonotype was observed at least ten times. This chain joins TRBV10-3 and TRBJ2-5; 7 bases line up with TRBD1. The CDR3 is 13 residues long. Germline CDR1 reads ENHRY; CDR2 reads SYGVKD. With 4 bases clipped from V and 5 bases from J, the junction kept 4 bases outside the gene matches. CDR3 protein: CAISGQGRETQYF. DNA for the CDR3: TGTGCCATCAGTGGACAGGGCCGGGAGACCCAGTACTTC.

This clonotype was seen a handful of times. The rearrangement links TRBV27 to TRBJ2-7; the D gene is possibly TRBD1 (6 bases). There are 14 residues in the CDR3. V was clipped by 5 bases and J by 3 bases, with 14 bases between them. Germline V gene lookup returns CDR1 MNHEY and CDR2 SMNVEV (reference sequence). CDR3: CASSEQGVGYEQYF. In DNA form, the CDR3 reads TGTGCCAGCAGTGAACAGGGTGTGGGCTACGAGCAGTACTTC.

V and J are TRBV7-8 and TRBJ1-6, with D unclear. Trimming took 0 bases from V and 7 from J, leaving 19 bases between them. The V gene's germline CDR1 is SGHVS and CDR2 FQNEAQ. This CDR3 has 18 residues. DNA for the CDR3: TGTGCCAGCAGCTTAGCGCTTAGAGGTGGAAGTGGCAATTCACCCCTCCACTTT. Translation: CASSLALRGGSGNSPLHF.

There are many counts of this clonotype. This chain uses TRBV27 with TRBJ2-7; D gene uncertain. Germline V gene lookup returns CDR1 MNHEY and CDR2 SMNVEV (reference sequence). V dropped 0 bases and J dropped 6 bases, with 12 bases sitting between them. The CDR3 covers 14 residues. For the CDR3, the DNA is TGTGCCAGCAGTTTATCGGAATGGACCGGCGAGCAGTACTTC. This sequence encodes CASSLSEWTGEQYF.

The J gene is TRBJ1-5, the V gene TRBV18; 9 bases are shared with TRBD1. The germline gives CDR1 KGHSH, CDR2 LQKENI. V shed 3 bases and J 5 bases; nucleotides not matched to a gene: 5. CDR3 length: 15 residues. The CDR3 DNA sequence: TGTGCCAGCTCACCCGGACAGGGGCAACATCAGCCCCAGCATTTT. This codes for CASSPGQGQHQPQHF.

This clonotype was found many times. The chain couples TRBV5-4 to TRBJ2-5, with a tentative D call TRBD2 (6 bases). This CDR3 region has 15 residues. CDR1 and CDR2 from the germline V gene are SGHNT and YYREEE (reference sequence). Trimming removed 2 bases at V and 5 bases at J, with 16 bases between. CDR3 bases: TGTGCCAGCAGCTTAGGCGGGCCCGCGGGGGAGACCCAGTACTTC. It codes for CASSLGGPAGETQYF.

This clonotype was picked up many times. J is TRBJ2-5 and V is TRBV7-2; the D is unclear. The CDR3 sequence is 12 residues long. Germline CDR1 reads SGHTA; CDR2 reads FQGNSA. V dropped 0 bases and J dropped 5 bases, with 4 bases sitting between them. The chain's CDR3 is CASSLALETQYF. Here the CDR3 DNA reads TGTGCCAGCAGCTTAGCGCTGGAGACCCAGTACTTC.

The chain is built from TRBV10-3 and TRBJ2-7; TRBD1 aligns across 8 bases. V lost 6 bases to trimming and J lost 3 bases; unmatched junction nucleotides: 19. CDR3 length: 18 amino acids. The germline gives CDR1 ENHRY, CDR2 SYGVKD. In DNA, the CDR3 is TGTGCCATCAGGAGTAGGCCAACCGGACAGGGACGACTCTACGAGCAGTACTTC. It translates to CAIRSRPTGQGRLYEQYF.

The table lists this clonotype with a few counts. This chain links TRBV9 with TRBJ1-4; 7 positions agree with TRBD1. Per the germline V gene, CDR1 is SGDLS and CDR2 is YYNGEE. The V gene end was trimmed by 1 base and the J gene end by 3 bases; junction bases not matched to a gene: 9. CDR3 size: 17 residues. The CDR3 sequence: CASSVFGGGAANEKLFF. The CDR3 nucleotides are TGTGCCAGCAGCGTATTTGGAGGGGGCGCGGCTAATGAAAAACTGTTTTTT.